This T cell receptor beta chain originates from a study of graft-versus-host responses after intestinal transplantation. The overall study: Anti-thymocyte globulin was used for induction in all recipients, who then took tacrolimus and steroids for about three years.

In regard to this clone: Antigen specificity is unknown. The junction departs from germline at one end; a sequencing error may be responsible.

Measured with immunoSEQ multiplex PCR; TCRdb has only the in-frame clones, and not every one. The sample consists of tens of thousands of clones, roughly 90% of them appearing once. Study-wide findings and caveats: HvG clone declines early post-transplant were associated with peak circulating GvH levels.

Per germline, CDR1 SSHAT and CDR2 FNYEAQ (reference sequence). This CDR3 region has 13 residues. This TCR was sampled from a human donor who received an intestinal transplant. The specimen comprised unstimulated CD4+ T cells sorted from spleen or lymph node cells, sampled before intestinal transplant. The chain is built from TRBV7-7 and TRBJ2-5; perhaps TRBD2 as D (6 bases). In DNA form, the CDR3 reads TGTGCTAGCAGCCCCGGGGGTTCAGAGACCCAGTACTTC. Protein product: CASSPGGSETQYF.